The 2 T cell receptor beta chains below were found in one sample sequenced in a study of T cell changes during pregnancy in multiple sclerosis. Generated by immunoSEQ multiplex PCR, the TCRdb table keeps only in-frame clones and is missing some. The table has 68,000 or so clones, 91% seen once. The source material was peripheral blood, sampled in the second trimester of pregnancy. These receptors all come from a female donor with multiple sclerosis, enrolled in a pregnancy study.

The V gene is TRBV1, the J gene TRBJ2-5; the table's D call, TRBD2, was not checked against the DNA. TRBV1 is marked as a pseudogene. The CDR3 consists of 18 residues. The chain's CDR3 is CTSSPNGSRLAGKETQYF. The CDR3 DNA reads as TGCACCAGCAGCCCAAATGGAAGCCGACTAGCGGGGAAAGAGACCCAGTACTTC.

V gene TRBV6-4 combines with J gene TRBJ2-6, with a tentative D call TRBD1 (6 bases). CDR1 and CDR2 (germline): MRHNA, SNTAGT. CDR3 size: 16 residues. Trimming cost V 2 bases and J 4 bases, with 12 bases left between them. The CDR3 loop reads CASSDTRTDGANVLTF. CDR3 coding DNA: TGTGCCAGCAGTGACACCCGGACAGACGGGGCCAACGTCCTGACTTTC.